The rows below give T cell receptor beta chains drawn from one sample of a study of long-term antiretroviral therapy in people with HIV. The repertoire was sequenced with immunoSEQ multiplex PCR; TCRdb's copy has only in-frame clones and lacks some. The repertoire holds about 19,000 clones, roughly 86% seen once, with about 10% in the top ten. The material sequenced was unsorted PBMCs, taken 0.5 years after starting antiretroviral therapy. These TCRs come from a middle-aged man with HIV. Both conserved end residues are part of each CDR3. The D gene is left open where the match is weak. Size tells how often a clone was seen (once, few, many) or the class of an expanded clone, and some rows leave it out.

TRBJ2-1	TRBV2	15	NA	TRBD2	TGTGCCAGCAGTGACGGGACTAGCGGGGTAAATGAGCAGTTCTTC	CASSDGTSGVNEQFF
TRBJ2-7	TRBV28	16	NA	TRBD2	TGTGCCAGCAGTTTATCGGGACTAGCGGGAGAGGACGAGCAGTACTTC	CASSLSGLAGEDEQYF
TRBJ1-5	TRBV27	15	NA	TRBD1	TGTGCCAGCAGTTCAGGGACAGGGAGCAATCAGCCCCAGCATTTT	CASSSGTGSNQPQHF
TRBJ2-7	TRBV28	12	NA	NA	TGTGCCAGCAGTTTAGAGGGGATGCAGCAGTACTTC	CASSLEGMQQYF
TRBJ2-7	TRBV6-5	16	NA	NA	TGTGCCAGCAGTTACACGCAAGGGGCCATTCTCTACGAGCAGTACTTC	CASSYTQGAILYEQYF
TRBJ2-7	TRBV4-3	16	NA	TRBD1	TGCGCCAGCAGCCAAGATTGGGGACAGGGGACCTACGAGCAGTACTTC	CASSQDWGQGTYEQYF
TRBJ2-1	TRBV5-8	15	NA	NA	TGTGCCAGCAGCTTGGGAGATAGCTCCTACAATGAGCAGTTCTTC	CASSLGDSSYNEQFF
TRBJ2-7	TRBV27	16	NA	NA	TGTGCCAGCAGTGCCCTCACAGGGATATTACCCCACGAGCAGTACTTC	CASSALTGILPHEQYF
TRBJ2-3	TRBV9	14	NA	TRBD2	TGTGCCAGCAGCCCTGAGCTAGCGGGAGGAACACAGTATTTT	CASSPELAGGTQYF
TRBJ2-2	TRBV5-4	15	NA	NA	TGTGCCAGCAGCCCACAGACTGGGAACACCGGGGAGCTGTTTTTT	CASSPQTGNTGELFF
TRBJ2-2	TRBV18	17	NA	NA	TGTGCCAGCTCACCACTCCCCCCGGCAGGGGAGACCGGGGAGCTGTTTTTT	CASSPLPPAGETGELFF
TRBJ2-1	TRBV7-3	12	NA	NA	TGTGCCAGCAGCTTACCCCGTCCTGAGCAGTTCTTC	CASSLPRPEQFF
TRBJ2-7	TRBV19	16	once	TRBD2	TGTGCCAGTAGTGCCGATAGCGGGAGCAATCGAAACGAGCAGTACTTC	CASSADSGSNRNEQYF
TRBJ2-7	TRBV10-2	17	NA	NA	TGCGCCAGCAGTGAACTAAGGGCAGGCCCTCTGGCTGGGGAGCAGTACTTC	CASSELRAGPLAGEQYF
TRBJ2-7	TRBV4-3	18	NA	TRBD2	TGCGCCAGCAGCCAAGGGGGTTCGGGACTAGCGGGGTCTAGGGAGCAGTACTTC	CASSQGGSGLAGSREQYF
TRBJ1-6	TRBV6-1	15	NA	TRBD1	TGTGCCAGCAGTGAAGGGACAGGGGGTAATTCACCCCTCCACTTT	CASSEGTGGNSPLHF
TRBJ2-5	TRBV19	13	once	NA	TGTGCCAGTAGTATAGGGAGAAAAGAGACCCAGTACTTC	CASSIGRKETQYF
TRBJ1-1	TRBV7-9	15	NA	TRBD1	TGTGCCAGCAGCTTATGGGACAGGGAGAACACTGAAGCTTTCTTT	CASSLWDRENTEAFF
TRBJ2-5	TRBV11-1	11	NA	NA	TGTGCCAGCAGCTTAACGGAGACCCAGTACTTC	CASSLTETQYF
TRBJ2-2	TRBV7-9	16	NA	NA	TGTGCCAGCAGCTTGACAAGAGGTGGAAACACCGGGGAGCTGTTTTTT	CASSLTRGGNTGELFF
TRBJ1-1	TRBV7-7	13	NA	NA	TGTGCTAGCAGCCCGGGACCCCTCACTGAAGCTTTCTTT	CASSPGPLTEAFF
TRBJ1-4	TRBV6-1	18	NA	NA	TGTGCCAGCAGTGATGGAATTTCTCCAGGTGCAACTAATGAAAAACTGTTTTTT	CASSDGISPGATNEKLFF
TRBJ2-5	TRBV29-1	12	NA	TRBD1	TGCAGCGTTGACGACAGGGAAAAGACCCAGTACTTC	CSVDDREKTQYF
TRBJ2-7	TRBV10-2	11	NA	NA	TGCGCCAGCAGCGCGTCCTACGAGCAGTACTTC	CASSASYEQYF
TRBJ2-3	TRBV7-2	16	NA	NA	TGTGCCAGCAGCTTAGCGGGGACCCTTATCACAGATACGCAGTATTTT	CASSLAGTLITDTQYF
TRBJ1-1	TRBV4-1	16	NA	NA	TGCGCCAGCAGCCAATCGCCGCCCCAGGGTACTAGTGAAGCTTTCTTT	CASSQSPPQGTSEAFF
TRBJ2-2	TRBV18	16	NA	NA	TGTGCCAGCTCACCTTACCAGGACAGCTACACCGGGGAGCTGTTTTTT	CASSPYQDSYTGELFF
TRBJ2-3	TRBV2	17	NA	NA	TGTGCCAGCAGTCCTATCGGACTACCTGATTGGTCAGATACGCAGTATTTT	CASSPIGLPDWSDTQYF
TRBJ2-5	TRBV7-9	17	NA	TRBD1	TGTGCCAGCAGCTTAGGCGCGACAGGGGTGGGCCAAGAGACCCAGTACTTC	CASSLGATGVGQETQYF
TRBJ2-3	TRBV10-1	13	NA	NA	TGCGCCAGCAGTGAGTCACCAGGGGACACGCAGTATTTT	CASSESPGDTQYF
TRBJ2-7	TRBV27	14	NA	NA	TGTGCCAGCAGTTTACGATCCCAGGGCTACGAGCAGTACTTC	CASSLRSQGYEQYF
TRBJ1-2	TRBV27	14	NA	NA	TGTGCCAGCTCCCGATCGGCAGGGGATGATGGCTACACCTTC	CASSRSAGDDGYTF
TRBJ2-1	TRBV18	15	NA	TRBD2	TGTGCCAGCTCACTCGGACTAGCGGGAGACCATGAGCAGTTCTTC	CASSLGLAGDHEQFF
TRBJ2-3	TRBV9	16	NA	TRBD2	TGTGCCAGCAGTATTGTTAGCGGGGGGCTTCCAGATACGCAGTATTTT	CASSIVSGGLPDTQYF
TRBJ1-1	TRBV2	12	NA	NA	TGTGCCAGCCACGGATCGAACACTGAAGCTTTCTTT	CASHGSNTEAFF
TRBJ1-3	TRBV11-2	12	NA	NA	TGTGCCAGTCGGTACTCTGGAAACACCATATATTTT	CASRYSGNTIYF
TRBJ1-5	TRBV27	14	NA	NA	TGTGCCAGCAGTGTGGGGATTTTGGGAGGGCCCCAGCATTTT	CASSVGILGGPQHF
TRBJ1-1	TRBV12-5	14	NA	NA	TGTGCTAGTGGTTTGGGGAGTGGAATGGCTGAAGCTTTCTTT	CASGLGSGMAEAFF
TRBJ2-7	TRBV7-9	13	NA	TRBD2	TGTGCCAGTGAGGGACTAGCGGGAAGCGAGCAGTACTTC	CASEGLAGSEQYF
TRBJ1-3	TRBV5-1	15	once	NA	TGCGCCAGCAGCTTATCCGTCCCCTCTGGAAACACCATATATTTT	CASSLSVPSGNTIYF
TRBJ1-5	TRBV12-2	15	NA	NA	TGTGCAAGTCGCTTAGCCCGGGGTAGCAATCAGCCCCAGCATTTT	CASRLARGSNQPQHF
TRBJ1-2	TRBV7-2	14	NA	NA	TGTGCCAGCAGCTTAGAAGTGACACCCTATGGCTACACCTTC	CASSLEVTPYGYTF
TRBJ2-7	TRBV6-6	13	NA	NA	TGTGCCAGCGCCCCCAAAGGGGGCTACGAGCAGTACTTC	CASAPKGGYEQYF
TRBJ1-2	TRBV5-1	15	NA	TRBD1	TGCGCCAGCAGCCCATCAGGGGGCGTAGGCTATGGCTACACCTTC	CASSPSGGVGYGYTF
TRBJ1-1	TRBV27	18	NA	NA	TGTGCCAGCAGTTTAAGGTCAGGCGGGGGGCGCGAGAACACTGAAGCTTTCTTT	CASSLRSGGGRENTEAFF
TRBJ2-7	TRBV6-4	17	NA	TRBD2	TGTGCCAGCAGTGTAGGAGCGGGGGACGCCTATCTCACGGAGCAGTACTTC	CASSVGAGDAYLTEQYF
TRBJ2-7	TRBV7-3	13	NA	TRBD1	TGTGCGTCGGCACAGGGGGCTTCCTACGAGCAGTACTTC	CASAQGASYEQYF
TRBJ1-5	TRBV10-3	15	NA	NA	TGTGCCATCACTGACAGAGAACGGAGCAATCAGCCCCAGCATTTT	CAITDRERSNQPQHF
TRBJ1-4	TRBV11-2	15	NA	NA	TGTGCCAGCAGCTTTTCGTCGGGACGGGAAGAAAAACTGTTTTTT	CASSFSSGREEKLFF
TRBJ1-5	TRBV27	15	NA	NA	TGTGCCAGCAGTCCTTGGACCCCCCTCGGCCAGCCCCAGCATTTT	CASSPWTPLGQPQHF
TRBJ2-1	TRBV7-8	15	NA	NA	TGTGCCAGCAGCACCCTCAGGGGTTTAAACAATGAGCAGTTCTTC	CASSTLRGLNNEQFF
TRBJ2-5	TRBV6-4	15	once	NA	TGTGCCAGACCGGGCCTTTCACCCCTCCAAGAGACCCAGTACTTC	CARPGLSPLQETQYF
TRBJ2-5	TRBV9	14	NA	TRBD2	TGTGCCAGCAGCGTAGGCGGGGGAAGAGAGACCCAGTACTTC	CASSVGGGRETQYF
TRBJ1-6	TRBV7-9	14	NA	NA	TGTGCCAGCAGCTTGAGGGGAGGAATTTCACCCCTCCACTTT	CASSLRGGISPLHF
TRBJ2-7	TRBV28	14	NA	NA	TGTGCCAGTACAGGGCCTAGGAGCTCCTACGAGCAGTACTTC	CASTGPRSSYEQYF
TRBJ2-7	TRBV11-1	14	NA	NA	TGTGCCAGCAGCGTCTCCGGGATTATCCCCGAGCAGTACTTC	CASSVSGIIPEQYF
TRBJ2-1	TRBV11-2	12	medium-sized	NA	TGTGCCAGCAGCGCTACAGGGAATGAGCAGTTCTTC	CASSATGNEQFF